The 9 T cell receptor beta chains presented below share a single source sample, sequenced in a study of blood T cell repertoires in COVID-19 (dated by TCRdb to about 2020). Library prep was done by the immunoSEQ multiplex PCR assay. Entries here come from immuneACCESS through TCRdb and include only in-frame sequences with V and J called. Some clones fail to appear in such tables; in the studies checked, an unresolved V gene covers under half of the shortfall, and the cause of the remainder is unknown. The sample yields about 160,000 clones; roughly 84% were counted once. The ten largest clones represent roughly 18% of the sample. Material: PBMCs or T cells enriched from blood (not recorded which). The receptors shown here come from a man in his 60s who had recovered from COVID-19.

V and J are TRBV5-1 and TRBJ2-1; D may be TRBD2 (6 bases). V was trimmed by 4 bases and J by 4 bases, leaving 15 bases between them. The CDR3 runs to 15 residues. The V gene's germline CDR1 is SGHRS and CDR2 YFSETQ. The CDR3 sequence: CASSRSRGRYNEQFF. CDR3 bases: TGCGCCAGCAGCCGCTCTCGGGGGAGGTACAATGAGCAGTTCTTC.

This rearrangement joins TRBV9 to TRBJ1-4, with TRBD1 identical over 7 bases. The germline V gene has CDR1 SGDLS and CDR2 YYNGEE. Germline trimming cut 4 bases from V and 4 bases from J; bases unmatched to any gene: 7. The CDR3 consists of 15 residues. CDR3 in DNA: TGTGCCAGCAGCACCGCCGGGACAGTTAATGAAAAACTGTTTTTT. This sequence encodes CASSTAGTVNEKLFF.

The CDR3 here is CASSPVESSGNTIYF. CDR3 in DNA: TGTGCCAGCTCACCTGTAGAGAGCTCTGGAAACACCATATATTTT. The rearrangement joins TRBV18 to TRBJ1-3; D is unresolved. Germline V CDR1 and CDR2: KGHSH, LQKENI. Between the trimmed V and J ends, which lost 3 bases and 0 bases, there was a span of 9 bases. This CDR3 spans 15 amino acids.

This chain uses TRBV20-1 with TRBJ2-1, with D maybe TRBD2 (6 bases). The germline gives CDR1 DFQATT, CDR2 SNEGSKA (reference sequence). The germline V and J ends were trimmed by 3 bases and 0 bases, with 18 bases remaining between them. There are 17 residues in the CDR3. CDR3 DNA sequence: TGCAGTGCTAGTATCTTTCTAGCGCAGAGCTCCTACAATGAGCAGTTCTTC. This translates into CSASIFLAQSSYNEQFF.

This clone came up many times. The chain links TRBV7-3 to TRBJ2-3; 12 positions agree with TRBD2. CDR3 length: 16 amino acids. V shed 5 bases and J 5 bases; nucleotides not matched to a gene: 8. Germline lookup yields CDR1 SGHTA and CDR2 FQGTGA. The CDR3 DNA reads TGTGCCAGCAGCCGCAGACTAGCGGGGGCGGGAGATACGCAGTATTTT. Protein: CASSRRLAGAGDTQYF.

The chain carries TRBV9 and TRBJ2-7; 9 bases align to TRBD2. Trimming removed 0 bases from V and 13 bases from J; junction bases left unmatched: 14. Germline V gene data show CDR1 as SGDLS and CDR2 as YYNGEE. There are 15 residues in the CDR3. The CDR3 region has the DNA TGTGCCAGCAGCGTAGTCGGTAGCGGGAGAGAGGTGGTTTACTTC. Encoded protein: CASSVVGSGREVVYF. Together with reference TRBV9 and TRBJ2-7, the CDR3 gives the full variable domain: DSGVTQTPKHLITATGQRVTLRCSPRSGDLSVYWYQQSLDQGLQFLIQYYNGEERAKGNILERFSAQQFPDLHSELNLSSLELGDSALYFCASSVVGSGREVVYFGPGTRLTVT.

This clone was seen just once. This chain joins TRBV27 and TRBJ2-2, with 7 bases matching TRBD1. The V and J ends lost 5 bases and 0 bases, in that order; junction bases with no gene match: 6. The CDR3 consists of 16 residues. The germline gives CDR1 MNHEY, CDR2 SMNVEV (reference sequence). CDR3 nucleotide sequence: TGTGCCAGCAGTCCAAGGGGACAGCCGAACACCGGGGAGCTGTTTTTT. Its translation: CASSPRGQPNTGELFF.

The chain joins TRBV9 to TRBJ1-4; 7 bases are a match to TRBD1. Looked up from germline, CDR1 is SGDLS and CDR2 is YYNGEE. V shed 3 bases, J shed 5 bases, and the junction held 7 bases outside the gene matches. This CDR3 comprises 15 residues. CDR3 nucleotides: TGTGCCAGCAGCGGGCGGACAGGCATAAATGAAAAACTGTTTTTT. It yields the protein CASSGRTGINEKLFF. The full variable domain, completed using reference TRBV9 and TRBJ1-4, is DSGVTQTPKHLITATGQRVTLRCSPRSGDLSVYWYQQSLDQGLQFLIQYYNGEERAKGNILERFSAQQFPDLHSELNLSSLELGDSALYFCASSGRTGINEKLFFGSGTQLSVL.

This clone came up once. CDR3 region: CASSVAPGGTVGEKLFF. As DNA, the CDR3 is TGTGCCAGCAGCGTAGCTCCGGGGGGGACAGTCGGTGAAAAACTGTTTTTT. The chain uses TRBV9 and TRBJ1-4, with 7 bases aligning to TRBD1. The germline V gene has CDR1 SGDLS and CDR2 YYNGEE. V trimming: 0 bases; J trimming: 7 bases; junction bases outside the gene matches: 12. The CDR3 contains 17 residues.